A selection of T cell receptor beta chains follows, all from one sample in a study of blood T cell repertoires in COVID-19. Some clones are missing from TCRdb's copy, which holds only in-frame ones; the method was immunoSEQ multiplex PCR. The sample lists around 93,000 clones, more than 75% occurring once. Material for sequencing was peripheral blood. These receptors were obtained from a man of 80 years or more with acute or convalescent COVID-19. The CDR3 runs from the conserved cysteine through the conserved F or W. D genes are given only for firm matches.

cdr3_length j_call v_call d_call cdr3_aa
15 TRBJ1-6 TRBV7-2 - CASSARGGSHSPLHF
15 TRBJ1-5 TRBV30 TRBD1 CAWSGGQGSNQPQHF
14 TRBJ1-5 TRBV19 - CASSKREGAEPQHF
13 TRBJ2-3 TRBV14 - CASSRRATDTQYF
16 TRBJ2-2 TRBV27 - CASSLSAGTPNGELFF
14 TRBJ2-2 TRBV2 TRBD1 CASSEDRGAGELFF
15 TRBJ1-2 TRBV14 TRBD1 CASSRRDRGRYGYTF
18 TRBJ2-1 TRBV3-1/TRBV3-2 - CASSQGAGAALSHNEQFF
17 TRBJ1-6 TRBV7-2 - CASSLFPSTGSISPLHF
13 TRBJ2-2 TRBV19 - CASSIPGAGELFF
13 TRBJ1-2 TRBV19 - CASSMAGDYGYTF
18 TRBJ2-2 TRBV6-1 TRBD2 CASSEAHLAGVDTGELFF
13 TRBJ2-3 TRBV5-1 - CASSFGSGDTQYF
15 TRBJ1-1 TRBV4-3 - CASSQEVTPARRAFF
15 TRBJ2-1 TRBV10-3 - CAVRPIGGVYNEQFF
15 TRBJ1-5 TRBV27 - CASSPAWESNQPQHF
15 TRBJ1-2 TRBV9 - CASSSPADFNYGYTF
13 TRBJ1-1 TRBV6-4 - CASSDLAGTEAFF
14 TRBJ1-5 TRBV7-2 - CASSLDQVNQPQHF
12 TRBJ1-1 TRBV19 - CASILGGTEAFF
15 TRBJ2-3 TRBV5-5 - CASSSGTFSTDTQYF
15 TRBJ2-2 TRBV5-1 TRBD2 CASSSSGSRTGELFF
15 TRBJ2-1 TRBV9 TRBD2 CASSVTSGGLNEQFF
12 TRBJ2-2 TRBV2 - CASNFNGGELFF
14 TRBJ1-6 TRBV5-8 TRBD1 CASSSSRGRSPLHF
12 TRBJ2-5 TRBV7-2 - CASSFPPETQYF
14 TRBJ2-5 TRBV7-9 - CASTEGVYSETQYF
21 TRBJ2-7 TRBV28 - CASRTVWGVSFEGGFVYEQYF
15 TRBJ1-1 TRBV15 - CATSRDRGRNTEAFF
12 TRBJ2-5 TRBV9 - CASSVSGETQYF